This T cell receptor beta chain stems from a study of T cells in localized non-small cell lung cancer. Worth noting for this clone: The antigen is undetermined.

Profiled with immunoSEQ multiplex PCR; TCRdb holds only in-frame clones, not every one. The sample records about 21,000 clones, approximately 90% being singletons. Study-wide results and limits: T cell clonality was highest in uninvolved adjacent lung, above tumor.

The V end lost 7 bases, the J end lost 0 bases, and 16 bases lay between the germline ends. The CDR3 spans 15 residues. The V gene's germline CDR1 is MNHEY and CDR2 SMNVEV (reference sequence). The chain carries TRBV27 and TRBJ2-7; D not resolved. This TCR was sampled from a male donor at least 60 years old with stage I squamous cell lung carcinoma. This material consisted of peripheral blood, taken before any cancer treatment. CDR3 sequence: CASKMEPRSSYEQYF. CDR3 nucleotide sequence: TGTGCCAGCAAGATGGAACCCCGTAGCTCCTACGAGCAGTACTTC.